Below, 28 T cell receptor beta chains from the same sample are listed, as sequenced in a study of OX40 agonist ivuxolimab in advanced cancers. Assay: immunoSEQ multiplex PCR; the TCRdb copy retains only in-frame clones and omits some. This sample has around 25,000 clones, with around 73% found just once. Source: CD4+ or CD8+ T cells sorted from blood, taken in a trial of the OX40 agonist ivuxolimab. The receptor source for this set is an adult with an advanced solid tumor such as melanoma, head and neck, liver or kidney cancer.

The chain joins TRBV28 to TRBJ2-7; D is perhaps TRBD1 or TRBD2 (6 bases each). V was clipped by 3 bases and J by 9 bases, with 15 bases between them. The CDR3 totals 13 residues. Germline V lookup: CDR1 MDHEN, CDR2 SYDVKM. CDR3 protein: CASSLEGEKGQYF. CDR3 sequence (DNA): TGTGCCAGCAGTTTGGAGGGGGAGAAGGGGCAGTACTTC. The full variable domain, its missing parts supplied by reference TRBV28 and TRBJ2-7, is DVKVTQSSRYLVKRTGEKVFLECVQDMDHENMFWYRQDPGLGLRLIYFSYDVKMKEKGDIPEGYSVSREKKERFSLILESASTNQTSMYLCASSLEGEKGQYFGPGTRLTVT.

This clone turned up a few times. The chain couples TRBV28 to TRBJ2-3; D unclear. The CDR3 is 14 amino acids. Deletions cut 3 bases from V and 0 bases from J, with 7 bases between. Looked up from germline, CDR1 is MDHEN and CDR2 is SYDVKM. CDR3: CASSFGGSTDTQYF. For the CDR3, the DNA is TGTGCCAGCAGTTTTGGCGGAAGCACAGATACGCAGTATTTT.

This chain links TRBV7-9 with TRBJ2-1; 9 bases map to TRBD1. Germline CDR1 SEHNR, CDR2 FQNEAQ (reference sequence). The CDR3 spans 15 residues. V lost 11 bases and J lost 7; bases outside the gene matches: 15. CDR3 protein: CAAQKGTGSGNEQFF. The CDR3 coding sequence is TGTGCCGCGCAAAAAGGGACAGGGTCAGGGAATGAGCAGTTCTTC. The full variable domain, rest sourced from reference TRBV7-9 and TRBJ2-1, is DTGVSQNPRHKITKRGQNVTFRCDPISEHNRLYWYRQTLGQGPEFLTYFQNEAQLEKSRLLSDRFSAERPKGSFSTLEIQRTEQGDSAMYLCAAQKGTGSGNEQFFGPGTRLTVL.

This sequence joins TRBV6-1 and TRBJ2-3; D is uncertain. V lost 2 bases and J 3 bases, leaving 9 bases between the germline ends. This CDR3 comprises 14 residues. Germline V gene sequence: CDR1 MNHNS, CDR2 SASEGT. The CDR3 spells CASSEIGATDTQYF. CDR3 nucleotide sequence: TGTGCCAGCAGTGAAATTGGAGCGACAGATACGCAGTATTTT.

This sequence joins TRBV5-1 and TRBJ2-1; TRBD2 aligns across 7 bases. The CDR3 is 15 amino acids. J lost 3 bases, V lost 0 bases, and 3 bases had no gene match. The germline V gene encodes CDR1 SGHRS and CDR2 YFSETQ. This CDR3 is CASSLVAGNYNEQFF. The DNA for the CDR3 is TGCGCCAGCAGCTTGGTAGCGGGTAACTACAATGAGCAGTTCTTC.

This chain uses TRBV7-3 with TRBJ2-7, with D tentatively TRBD1 or TRBD2 (5 bases each). This CDR3 comprises 14 residues. V lost 5 bases to trimming and J lost 5 bases, with 16 bases between them. Germline V gene sequence: CDR1 SGHTA, CDR2 FQGTGA. In nucleotides, the CDR3 is TGTGCCAGCAGCCAATCGGGACCAACCAACGAGCAGTACTTC. Translation gives CASSQSGPTNEQYF.

V and J are TRBV18 and TRBJ2-7, with 7 bases matching TRBD1. The CDR3 totals 14 residues. The junction had 5 bases not matched to a gene; V was cut back by 3 bases and J by 3 bases. Germline values: CDR1 KGHSH, CDR2 LQKENI. CDR3 DNA: TGTGCCAGCTCACCTTCGGGACAGAACTACGAGCAGTACTTC. Encoded protein: CASSPSGQNYEQYF.

V and J are TRBV30 and TRBJ1-2; D unresolved. Deletions cut 2 bases from V and 7 bases from J, with 14 bases between. The length of the CDR3 is 13 residues. CDR1 GTSNPN and CDR2 SVGIG come from the germline V gene (reference sequence). The CDR3 region has the DNA TGTGCCTGGAGTCAACCGGGGAGTTTTGGCTACACCTTC. Its translation is CAWSQPGSFGYTF. The variable domain in full, completed from reference TRBV30 and TRBJ1-2, reads SQTIHQWPATLVQPVGSPLSLECTVEGTSNPNLYWYRQAAGRGLQLLFYSVGIGQISSEVPQNLSASRPQDRQFILSSKKLLLSDSGFYLCAWSQPGSFGYTFGSGTRLTVV.

The chain has TRBV28 and TRBJ1-1; 9 positions match TRBD1. CDR1 and CDR2 from the germline V gene are MDHEN and SYDVKM. The CDR3 spans 14 residues. The V gene end was trimmed by 6 bases and the J gene end by 4 bases; junction bases not matched to a gene: 6. Here the CDR3 reads CASSPGQGSTEAFF. The CDR3 DNA is TGTGCCAGCAGCCCCGGACAGGGGAGCACTGAAGCTTTCTTT. The full variable domain, in which reference TRBV28 and TRBJ1-1 provide the parts outside the CDR3, is DVKVTQSSRYLVKRTGEKVFLECVQDMDHENMFWYRQDPGLGLRLIYFSYDVKMKEKGDIPEGYSVSREKKERFSLILESASTNQTSMYLCASSPGQGSTEAFFGQGTRLTVV.

The CDR3 loop reads CASSQDRSAVDGYTF. CDR3 bases: TGCGCCAGCAGCCAAGACAGATCCGCGGTTGATGGCTACACCTTC. V usage is TRBV4-3 and J usage is TRBJ1-2; D remains ambiguous. This CDR3 has 15 residues. Germline V gives CDR1 LGHNA, CDR2 YSLEER. The V and J ends lost 0 bases and 6 bases respectively, with 14 bases between them.

The rearrangement uses TRBV7-9 and TRBJ2-3; 11 bases fit TRBD2. This CDR3 region has 15 residues. The trim removed 0 bases at V and 6 bases at J, leaving 2 bases unmatched. The germline V gene has CDR1 SEHNR and CDR2 FQNEAQ (reference sequence). The CDR3 DNA sequence: TGTGCCAGCAGCTTAGCTTGGACTAGCGGGGATACGCAGTATTTT. Translated, it gives CASSLAWTSGDTQYF.

This clone was counted only a few times. V is TRBV7-8 and J is TRBJ2-1; 8 bases line up with TRBD2. The CDR3 spans 15 residues. Germline V gene sequence: CDR1 SGHVS, CDR2 FQNEAQ. V shed 1 base, J shed 7 bases, and the junction held 6 bases outside the gene matches. CDR3: CASSLDGLAGNEQFF. The DNA of the CDR3 is TGTGCCAGCAGCTTAGACGGACTAGCCGGTAATGAGCAGTTCTTC.

The chain links TRBV15 to TRBJ1-1; TRBD1 aligns across 8 bases. The CDR3 loop spans 15 amino acids. Trimming took 0 bases from V and 1 from J; bases not matched to a gene: 1. In germline, CDR1 is LNHNV, CDR2 YYDKDF (reference sequence). The CDR3 DNA is TGTGCCACCAGCAGAGAAGACAGGGGGAACACTGAAGCTTTCTTT. Protein sequence: CATSREDRGNTEAFF. Combining the CDR3 with reference TRBV15 and TRBJ1-1 gives the whole variable domain DAMVIQNPRYQVTQFGKPVTLSCSQTLNHNVMYWYQQKSSQAPKLLFHYYDKDFNNEADTPDNFQSRRPNTSFCFLDIRSPGLGDTAMYLCATSREDRGNTEAFFGQGTRLTVV.

The chain employs TRBV28 and TRBJ2-3, with a weak D call TRBD2 (6 bases). Germline V lookup: CDR1 MDHEN, CDR2 SYDVKM. The CDR3 is made up of 13 amino acids. The ends were cut back, 7 bases at V and 3 bases at J, with 11 bases in the middle. CDR3 protein: CASNQGGTDTQYF. DNA for the CDR3: TGTGCCAGCAACCAAGGAGGGACAGATACGCAGTATTTT.

In this sample, this clone turned up a few times. This chain uses TRBV4-2 with TRBJ1-2, with no clear D. Per the germline V gene, CDR1 is LGHNA and CDR2 is YNFKEQ. V lost 0 bases, J lost 1 base, and 9 bases lay in between. The CDR3 has 15 amino acids. CDR3 in DNA: TGTGCCAGCAGCCAAGAGTCGGGCATTAACTATGGCTACACCTTC. This encodes CASSQESGINYGYTF.

This clone was seen just once. This chain uses TRBV19 with TRBJ1-1, with no clear D. The CDR3 length is 12 residues. CDR1 and CDR2 (germline): LNHDA, SQIVND (reference sequence). Trimming pared 3 bases from V and 5 bases from J, leaving 7 bases between. The CDR3 DNA reads as TGTGCCAGTAGTATTGGACGGACTGAAGCTTTCTTT. Encoded protein: CASSIGRTEAFF.

The rearrangement uses TRBV7-2 and TRBJ2-3, with a weak D call TRBD1 (6 bases). This CDR3 is built from 15 residues. CDR1 SGHTA and CDR2 FQGNSA come from the germline V gene. V was cut by 3 bases and J by 3 bases, with 13 bases left in between. CDR3 sequence (DNA): TGTGCCAGCAGCTTTACCAGGGGTTCAACAGATACGCAGTATTTT. Its translation: CASSFTRGSTDTQYF. The entire variable domain, with the rest obtained from reference TRBV7-2 and TRBJ2-3, is as follows: GAGVSQSPSNKVTEKGKDVELRCDPISGHTALYWYRQSLGQGLEFLIYFQGNSAPDKSGLPSDRFSAERTGGSVSTLTIQRTQQEDSAVYLCASSFTRGSTDTQYFGPGTRLTVL.

The chain employs TRBV5-8 and TRBJ1-5; D not resolved. The CDR3 loop spans 14 amino acids. Germline CDR1 is SGHTS and CDR2 is YDEGEE. V lost 5 bases, J lost 9 bases, and 18 bases lay in between. The CDR3 protein is CASSPDRASGPQHF. The CDR3 bases are TGTGCCAGCAGTCCTGACCGTGCGTCGGGGCCCCAGCATTTT.

The genes are TRBV6-1 and TRBJ1-2; D ambiguous. The CDR3 is 13 residues long. Trimming left V 6 bases short and J 8 bases short, with 16 bases between. The germline V gene encodes CDR1 MNHNS and CDR2 SASEGT. The CDR3 DNA sequence: TGTGCCAGCAGGACTCACGGAGGGAGCGGCTACACCTTC. This encodes CASRTHGGSGYTF.

The rearrangement links TRBV7-9 to TRBJ1-1; D gene ambiguous. Germline CDR1 is SEHNR and CDR2 is FQNEAQ (reference sequence). The CDR3 extends over 17 amino acids. V shed 1 base and J shed 0 bases, with 15 bases lying between them. The CDR3 sequence is CASSLGVTPDMNTEAFF. For the CDR3, the DNA is TGTGCCAGCAGCTTAGGTGTCACCCCGGATATGAACACTGAAGCTTTCTTT.

V is TRBV11-2 and J is TRBJ1-6; D is perhaps TRBD1 (5 bases). CDR1 is SGHAT, CDR2 FQNNGV, per germline. Trimming cost V 1 base and J 1 base, with 14 bases left between them. The CDR3 loop spans 18 amino acids. CDR3 sequence reads: CASSLVPQGMSYNSPLHF. CDR3 bases: TGTGCCAGCAGCTTAGTGCCCCAGGGAATGTCCTATAATTCACCCCTCCACTTT.

The rearrangement uses TRBV5-8 and TRBJ2-3; 12 nucleotides agree with TRBD2. V was clipped by 5 bases and J by 10 bases; unmatched bases: 8. CDR1 SGHTS and CDR2 YDEGEE come from the germline V gene. The CDR3 length is 14 residues. DNA for the CDR3: TGTGCCAGCAGAGCTAGCGGGAGGGCCTTCTCGCAGTATTTT. This codes for CASRASGRAFSQYF.

This chain uses TRBV7-9 with TRBJ2-1; perhaps TRBD2 as D (6 bases). This CDR3 is built from 13 residues. The ends were cut back, 4 bases at V and 4 bases at J, with 8 bases in the middle. From germline, CDR1 is SEHNR and CDR2 FQNEAQ (reference sequence). CDR3 region: CASSSAGYNEQFF. In DNA, the CDR3 is TGTGCCAGCAGCTCGGCGGGATACAATGAGCAGTTCTTC.

This chain joins TRBV6-5 and TRBJ1-3; D possibly corresponds to TRBD1 (6 bases). The germline V and J ends were trimmed by 8 bases and 5 bases, with 16 bases remaining between them. Germline V gene data show CDR1 as MNHEY and CDR2 as SVGAGI. CDR3 length: 14 amino acids. The CDR3 DNA sequence: TGTGCCAGCCGAGGGGGAGATACGAGAAACACCATATATTTT. Translation: CASRGGDTRNTIYF.

The J gene is TRBJ1-6, the V gene TRBV27; D gene uncertain. Germline assignment: CDR1 MNHEY and CDR2 SMNVEV (reference sequence). The CDR3 contains 12 residues. The ends were cut back, 2 bases at V and 10 bases at J, with 6 bases in the middle. DNA for the CDR3: TGTGCCAGCAGTTTAAATGGGTCACCCCTCCACTTT. Amino acids: CASSLNGSPLHF.

V usage is TRBV2 and J usage is TRBJ2-5, with D maybe TRBD2 (6 bases). The DNA end lines up better with TRBJ2-7; the J call may be wrong. In germline, CDR1 is SNHLY, CDR2 FYNNEI. There are 14 residues in the CDR3. CDR3 sequence (DNA): TGTGCCAGCAGTGAAGCGCGGGGCCTCTACGAGCAGTACTTC. Translation gives CASSEARGLYEQYF.

The rearrangement links TRBV30 to TRBJ1-3; D gene unclear. Germline CDR1 is GTSNPN and CDR2 is SVGIG (reference sequence). The CDR3 runs to 13 residues. Trimming took 4 bases from V and 0 from J, leaving 7 bases between them. The CDR3 here is CAWNVISGNTIYF. The CDR3 nucleotides are TGTGCCTGGAATGTCATCTCTGGAAACACCATATATTTT.

The chain uses TRBV5-4 and TRBJ2-1; D could derive from TRBD1 or TRBD2 (6 bases each). Germline CDR1 and CDR2: SGHNT and YYREEE (reference sequence). The CDR3 has 13 residues. The V and J ends lost 4 bases and 10 bases respectively, with 15 bases between them. CDR3 in DNA: TGTGCCAGCAGCCCCGGGGGCCTGAGGGAGCAGTTCTTC. Its translation is CASSPGGLREQFF.